This TCR beta chain came from a study of cytomegalovirus exposure and HLA in healthy donors. The assay was immunoSEQ multiplex PCR, and TCRdb's table has in-frame clones only and misses some. In the table there are around 150,000 clones, around 89% of which are singletons. The germline CDR1 and CDR2 sequences are LGHNA and YSLEER. V shed 3 bases, J shed 4 bases, and the junction held 5 bases outside the gene matches. CDR3 length: 15 residues. This TCR derives from a man aged 18 to 30 in good health and CMV-seronegative. The J gene is TRBJ2-7, the V gene TRBV4-3; 11 bases are shared with TRBD2. The source material was PBMCs. The CDR3 DNA follows: TGCGCCAGCAGCCAGACGGGACTAGCGGCTTACGAGCAGTACTTC. This gives the protein CASSQTGLAAYEQYF.